The T cell receptor beta chain described here comes from a study of blood T cell repertoires in COVID-19. Study information: COVID-19 samples, acute and convalescent, were from the United States, Italy and Spain. T cells, B-cell-depleted T cells, or PBMCs supplied cDNA or gDNA.

The assay was immunoSEQ multiplex PCR, and TCRdb's table has in-frame clones only and misses some. The table lists a few hundred thousand clones, approximately 81% of them singletons. Germline V CDR1 and CDR2: SQVTM, ANQGSEA. CDR3 length: 15 amino acids. Trimming at V came to 5 bases and at J to 6 bases, leaving 9 bases not matched to a gene. This receptor was identified in a woman older than 75 with acute or convalescent COVID-19. The chain recombines TRBV29-1 with TRBJ2-2; 10 bases fit TRBD1. Sequenced material: peripheral blood. CDR3: CSVLGGTGVPGELFF. DNA of the CDR3: TGCAGCGTTTTGGGGGGGACAGGGGTCCCCGGGGAGCTGTTTTTT.